These 9 T cell receptor beta chains originate from one sample sequenced in a study of T cell repertoires in cytomegalovirus infection. MiXCR, run by TCRdb on the reads, gives a single entry per CDR3 protein. Here the sample spans 200,000 to 300,000 distinct CDR3 sequences, around 15% being singletons. The sequencing input was PBMCs. These receptors came from a human donor in good health (CMV status not recorded). Some clones in this sample may be carry-over from other donors' samples.

This clonotype was observed many times. V gene TRBV7-8 combines with J gene TRBJ2-1, with TRBD1 matching 7 bases. The V gene end was trimmed by 4 bases and the J gene end by 3 bases; junction bases not matched to a gene: 9. Germline V lookup: CDR1 SGHVS, CDR2 FQNEAQ. The CDR3 runs 16 residues. CDR3: CASSSLQGLIYNEQFF. DNA for the CDR3: TGTGCCAGCAGCTCCCTACAGGGGTTGATCTACAATGAGCAGTTCTTC.

This clonotype was observed at least ten times. The rearrangement links TRBV5-5 to TRBJ1-1; 9 bases map to TRBD1. The germline gives CDR1 SGHKS, CDR2 YYEKEE (reference sequence). The junction had 2 bases not matched to a gene; V was cut back by 4 bases and J by 4 bases. The CDR3 loop spans 13 amino acids. This CDR3 is CASSATGGTEAFF. DNA of the CDR3: TGTGCCAGCAGCGCGACAGGGGGCACTGAAGCTTTCTTT. Full variable domain (remainder filled in from reference TRBV5-5 and TRBJ1-1): DAGVTQSPTHLIKTRGQQVTLRCSPISGHKSVSWYQQVLGQGPQFIFQYYEKEERGRGNFPDRFSARQFPNYSSELNVNALLLGDSALYLCASSATGGTEAFFGQGTRLTVV.

This sequence joins TRBV14 and TRBJ2-3; D unclear. V lost 2 bases, J lost 6 bases, and 12 bases lay in between. Germline CDR1 is SGHDN and CDR2 is FVKESK. The CDR3 has 14 residues. The CDR3 nucleotides are TGTGCCAGCAGCCAACTTAGGACGGTCGATACGCAGTATTTT. Translating gives CASSQLRTVDTQYF.

This clonotype was detected ten times or more. The chain joins TRBV28 to TRBJ2-3; D is ambiguous. The CDR3 has 14 amino acids. V lost 8 bases to trimming and J lost 0 bases, with 12 bases between them. Germline loops: CDR1 MDHEN, CDR2 SYDVKM. The CDR3 loop reads CASLAGPSTDTQYF. The DNA of the CDR3 is TGTGCCAGCTTGGCCGGGCCCAGCACAGATACGCAGTATTTT.

This clonotype was counted only a few times. The chain has TRBV6-1 and TRBJ2-7; the match to TRBD2 covers 7 bases. This CDR3 is 14 amino acids long. The V gene's germline CDR1 is MNHNS and CDR2 SASEGT. The V segment lost 4 bases and the J segment 3 bases; nucleotides outside the gene matches: 6. The chain's CDR3 is CASSARREIYEQYF. The CDR3 DNA reads TGTGCCAGCAGTGCCCGGCGGGAGATCTACGAGCAGTACTTC.

In this sample, this clonotype turned up many times. This sequence joins TRBV12-3 or TRBV12-4 and TRBJ2-7; D gene uncertain. This CDR3 is built from 15 residues. Trimming stripped 7 bases from V and 6 bases from J, with 22 bases between. The CDR3 reads CASTSVASPFAEQYF. In DNA form, the CDR3 reads TGTGCCAGCACCTCGGTGGCATCACCCTTTGCCGAGCAGTACTTC.

This clonotype was seen at least ten times. The chain recombines TRBV7-2 with TRBJ2-5; TRBD2 matches 13 bases. The trim removed 1 base at V and 5 bases at J, leaving 13 bases unmatched. Per germline, CDR1 SGHTA and CDR2 FQGNSA. The CDR3 is 19 amino acids. CDR3 sequence reads: CASSLVGGTSGTVRETQYF. The CDR3 region has the DNA TGTGCCAGCAGCTTAGTAGGCGGGACTAGCGGGACAGTTAGGGAGACCCAGTACTTC.

This clonotype has at least ten counts. CDR3 nucleotides: TGTGCCAGCAGCAACCGACCCGCCGATTCACCCCTCCACTTT. Translating it yields CASSNRPADSPLHF. This chain joins TRBV12-3 or TRBV12-4 and TRBJ1-6; D is unclear. V lost 6 bases to trimming and J lost 8 bases, with 14 bases between them. The CDR3 totals 14 residues.

Many counts were recorded for this clonotype. The chain has TRBV7-2 and TRBJ2-1; 12 nucleotides align to TRBD2. V lost 3 bases to trimming and J lost 8 bases; unmatched junction nucleotides: 8. Germline V gene sequence: CDR1 SGHTA, CDR2 FQGNSA. This CDR3 region has 16 residues. CDR3 DNA sequence: TGTGCCAGCAGCTTTACAACTAGCGGGGGGTCTGATGAGCAGTTCTTC. This codes for CASSFTTSGGSDEQFF.